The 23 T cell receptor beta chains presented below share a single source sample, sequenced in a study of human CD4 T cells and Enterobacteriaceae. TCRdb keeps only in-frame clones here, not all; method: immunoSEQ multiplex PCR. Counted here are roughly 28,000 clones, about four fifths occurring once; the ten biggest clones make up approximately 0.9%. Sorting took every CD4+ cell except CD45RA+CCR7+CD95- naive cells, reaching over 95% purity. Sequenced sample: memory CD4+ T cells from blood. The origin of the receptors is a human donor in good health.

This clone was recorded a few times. The CDR3 coding sequence is TGTGCCAGCAGCCAAGGTCTAAGCGGGAGAAGCACAGATACGCAGTATTTT. Protein sequence: CASSQGLSGRSTDTQYF. This chain uses TRBV4-2 with TRBJ2-3; 8 bases map to TRBD2. Losses at the gene ends were 1 base for V and 0 bases for J; bases not matched to a gene: 6. Germline V lookup: CDR1 LGHNA, CDR2 YNFKEQ. CDR3 length: 17 residues.

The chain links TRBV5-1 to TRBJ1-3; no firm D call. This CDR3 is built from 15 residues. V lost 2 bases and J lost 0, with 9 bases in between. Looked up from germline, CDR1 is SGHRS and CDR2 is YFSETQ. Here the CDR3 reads CASSFGSSSGNTIYF. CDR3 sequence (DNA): TGCGCCAGCAGCTTCGGATCAAGCTCTGGAAACACCATATATTTT.

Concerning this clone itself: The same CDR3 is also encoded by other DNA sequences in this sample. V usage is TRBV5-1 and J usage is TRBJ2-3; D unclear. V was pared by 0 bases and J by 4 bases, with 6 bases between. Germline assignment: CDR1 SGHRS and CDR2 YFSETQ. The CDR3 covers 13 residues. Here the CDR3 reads CASSLVPADTQYF. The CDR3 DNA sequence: TGCGCCAGCAGCTTGGTTCCAGCAGATACGCAGTATTTT.

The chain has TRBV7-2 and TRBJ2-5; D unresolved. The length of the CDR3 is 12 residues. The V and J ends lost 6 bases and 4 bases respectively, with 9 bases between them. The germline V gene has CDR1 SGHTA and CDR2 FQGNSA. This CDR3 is CASSSFVETQYF. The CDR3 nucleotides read TGTGCCAGCAGTTCGTTCGTAGAGACCCAGTACTTC.

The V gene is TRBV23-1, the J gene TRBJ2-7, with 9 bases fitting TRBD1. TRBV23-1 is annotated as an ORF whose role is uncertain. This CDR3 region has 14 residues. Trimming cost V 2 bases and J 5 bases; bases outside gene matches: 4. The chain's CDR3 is CASSQSTGGNEQYF. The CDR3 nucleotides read TGCGCCAGCAGTCAAAGTACAGGGGGCAACGAGCAGTACTTC.

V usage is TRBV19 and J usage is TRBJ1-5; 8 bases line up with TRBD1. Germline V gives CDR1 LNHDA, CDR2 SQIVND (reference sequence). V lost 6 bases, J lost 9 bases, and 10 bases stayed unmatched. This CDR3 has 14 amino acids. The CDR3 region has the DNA TGTGCCAGTAGACAGGGACAGGAGATAGGGCCCCAGCATTTT. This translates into CASRQGQEIGPQHF.

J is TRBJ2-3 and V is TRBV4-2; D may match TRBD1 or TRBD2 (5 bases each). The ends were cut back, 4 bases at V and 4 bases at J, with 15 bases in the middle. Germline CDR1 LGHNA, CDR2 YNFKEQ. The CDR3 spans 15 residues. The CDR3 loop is CASSPDGAPADTQYF. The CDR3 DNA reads TGTGCCAGCAGCCCGGACGGGGCGCCGGCAGATACGCAGTATTTT.

CDR3 region: CASSSRSGGTDTQYF. The CDR3 DNA is TGTGCCAGCAGCTCCCGTTCAGGTGGCACAGATACGCAGTATTTT. The gene calls are TRBV11-3 and TRBJ2-3, with no clear D. CDR1 is SGHNT, CDR2 YENEEA, per germline. The CDR3 has 15 residues. Trimming took off 4 bases at V and 1 base at J, with 12 bases between the two ends. The full variable domain, in which reference TRBV11-3 and TRBJ2-3 provide the parts outside the CDR3, is EAGVVQSPRYKIIEKKQPVAFWCNPISGHNTLYWYLQNLGQGPELLIRYENEEAVDDSQLPKDRFSAERLKGVDSTLKIQPAELGDSAVYLCASSSRSGGTDTQYFGPGTRLTVL.

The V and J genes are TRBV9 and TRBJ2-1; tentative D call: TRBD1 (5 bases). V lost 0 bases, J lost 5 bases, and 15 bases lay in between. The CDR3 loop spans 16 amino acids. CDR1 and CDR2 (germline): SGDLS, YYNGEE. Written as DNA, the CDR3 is TGTGCCAGCAGCGTAGGGGCAGGGTTTACCGACAATGAGCAGTTCTTC. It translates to CASSVGAGFTDNEQFF.

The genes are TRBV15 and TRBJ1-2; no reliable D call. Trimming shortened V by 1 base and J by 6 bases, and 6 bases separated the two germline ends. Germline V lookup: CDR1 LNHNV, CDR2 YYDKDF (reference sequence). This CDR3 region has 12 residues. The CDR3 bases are TGTGCCACCAGCAGAGTCGACCATGGCTACACCTTC. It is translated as CATSRVDHGYTF.

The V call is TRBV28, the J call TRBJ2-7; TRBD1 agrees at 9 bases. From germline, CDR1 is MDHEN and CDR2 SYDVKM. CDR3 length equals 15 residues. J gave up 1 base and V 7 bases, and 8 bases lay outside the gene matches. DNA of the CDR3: TGTGCCAGCATTCTCTCCGGGACAGGGTCCTACGAGCAGTACTTC. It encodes CASILSGTGSYEQYF. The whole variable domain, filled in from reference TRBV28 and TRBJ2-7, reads DVKVTQSSRYLVKRTGEKVFLECVQDMDHENMFWYRQDPGLGLRLIYFSYDVKMKEKGDIPEGYSVSREKKERFSLILESASTNQTSMYLCASILSGTGSYEQYFGPGTRLTVT.

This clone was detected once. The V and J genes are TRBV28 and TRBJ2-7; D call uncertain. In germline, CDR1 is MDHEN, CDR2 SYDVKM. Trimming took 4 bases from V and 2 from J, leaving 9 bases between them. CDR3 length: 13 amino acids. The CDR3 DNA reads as TGTGCCAGCAGTTCCGACGGGCCCTACGAGCAGTACTTC. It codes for CASSSDGPYEQYF.

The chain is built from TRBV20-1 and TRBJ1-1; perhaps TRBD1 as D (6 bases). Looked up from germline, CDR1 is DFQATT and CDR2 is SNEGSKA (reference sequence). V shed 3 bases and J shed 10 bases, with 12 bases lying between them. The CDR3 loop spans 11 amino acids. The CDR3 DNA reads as TGCAGTGCTAGTAGGGGGACGGGAGCTTTCTTT. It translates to CSASRGTGAFF.

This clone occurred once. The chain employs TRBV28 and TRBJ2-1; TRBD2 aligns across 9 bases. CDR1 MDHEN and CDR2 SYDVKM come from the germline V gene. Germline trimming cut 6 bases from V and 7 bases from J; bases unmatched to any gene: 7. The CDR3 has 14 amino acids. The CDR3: CASRGLAYMNEQFF. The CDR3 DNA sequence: TGTGCCAGCAGGGGACTAGCCTATATGAATGAGCAGTTCTTC.

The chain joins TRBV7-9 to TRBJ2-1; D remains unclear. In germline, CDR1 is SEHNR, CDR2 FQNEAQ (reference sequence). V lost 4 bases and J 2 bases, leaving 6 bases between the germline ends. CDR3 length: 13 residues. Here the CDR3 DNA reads TGTGCCAGCAGCTCCAGTCCCTACAATGAGCAGTTCTTC. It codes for CASSSSPYNEQFF.

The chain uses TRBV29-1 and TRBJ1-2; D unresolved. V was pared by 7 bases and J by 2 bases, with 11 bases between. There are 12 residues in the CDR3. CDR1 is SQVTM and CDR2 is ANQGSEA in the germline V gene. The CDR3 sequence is CSAVGANYGYTF. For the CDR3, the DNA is TGCAGCGCGGTCGGAGCCAACTATGGCTACACCTTC.

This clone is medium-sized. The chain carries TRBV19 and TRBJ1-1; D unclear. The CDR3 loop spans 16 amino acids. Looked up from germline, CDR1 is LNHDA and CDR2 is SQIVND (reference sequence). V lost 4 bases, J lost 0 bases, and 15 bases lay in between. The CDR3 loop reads CASSSQKHIMNTEAFF. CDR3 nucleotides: TGTGCCAGTAGTAGCCAGAAGCATATCATGAACACTGAAGCTTTCTTT.

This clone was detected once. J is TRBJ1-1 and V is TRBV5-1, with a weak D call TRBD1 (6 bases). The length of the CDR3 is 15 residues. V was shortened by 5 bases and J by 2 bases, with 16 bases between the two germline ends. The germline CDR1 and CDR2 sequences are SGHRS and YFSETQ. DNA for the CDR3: TGCGCCAGCAGGGGCCCAGGGGTAGGTAACACTGAAGCTTTCTTT. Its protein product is CASRGPGVGNTEAFF. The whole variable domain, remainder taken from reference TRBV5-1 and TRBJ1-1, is KAGVTQTPRYLIKTRGQQVTLSCSPISGHRSVSWYQQTPGQGLQFLFEYFSETQRNKGNFPGRFSGRQFSNSRSEMNVSTLELGDSALYLCASRGPGVGNTEAFFGQGTRLTVV.

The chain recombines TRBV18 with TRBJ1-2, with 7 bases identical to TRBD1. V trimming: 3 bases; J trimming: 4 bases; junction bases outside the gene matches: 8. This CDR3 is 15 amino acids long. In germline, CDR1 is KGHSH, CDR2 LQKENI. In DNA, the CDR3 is TGTGCCAGCTCACCTAATGGACAGGACCTCTATGGCTACACCTTC. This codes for CASSPNGQDLYGYTF. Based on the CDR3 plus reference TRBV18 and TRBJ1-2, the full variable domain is NAGVMQNPRHLVRRRGQEARLRCSPMKGHSHVYWYRQLPEEGLKFMVYLQKENIIDESGMPKERFSAEFPKEGPSILRIQQVVRGDSAAYFCASSPNGQDLYGYTFGSGTRLTVV.

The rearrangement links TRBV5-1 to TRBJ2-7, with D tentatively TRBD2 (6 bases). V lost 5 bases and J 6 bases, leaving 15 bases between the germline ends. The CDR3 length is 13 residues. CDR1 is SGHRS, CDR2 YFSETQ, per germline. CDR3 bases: TGCGCCAGCAGGGGGACTGGGTTGTTCGAGCAGTACTTC. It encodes CASRGTGLFEQYF. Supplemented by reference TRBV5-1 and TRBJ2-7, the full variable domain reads KAGVTQTPRYLIKTRGQQVTLSCSPISGHRSVSWYQQTPGQGLQFLFEYFSETQRNKGNFPGRFSGRQFSNSRSEMNVSTLELGDSALYLCASRGTGLFEQYFGPGTRLTVT.

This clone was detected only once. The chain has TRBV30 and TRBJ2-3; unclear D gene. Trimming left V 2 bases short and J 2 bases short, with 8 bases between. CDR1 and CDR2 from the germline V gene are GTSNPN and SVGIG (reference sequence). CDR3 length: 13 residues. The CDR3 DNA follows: TGTGCCTGGAGTTTGGATGTCACAGATACGCAGTATTTT. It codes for CAWSLDVTDTQYF.

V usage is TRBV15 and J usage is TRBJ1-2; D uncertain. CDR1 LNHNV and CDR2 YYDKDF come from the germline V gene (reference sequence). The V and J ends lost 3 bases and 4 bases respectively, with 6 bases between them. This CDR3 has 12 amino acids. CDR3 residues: CATSSDFYGYTF. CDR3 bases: TGTGCCACCAGCAGCGACTTCTATGGCTACACCTTC.

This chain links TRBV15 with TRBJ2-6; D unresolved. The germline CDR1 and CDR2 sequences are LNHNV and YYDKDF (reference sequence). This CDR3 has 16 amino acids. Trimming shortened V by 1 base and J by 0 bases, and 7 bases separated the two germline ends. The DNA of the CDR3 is TGTGCCACCAGCAGAGGACGGTCCTCTGGGGCCAACGTCCTGACTTTC. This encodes CATSRGRSSGANVLTF.